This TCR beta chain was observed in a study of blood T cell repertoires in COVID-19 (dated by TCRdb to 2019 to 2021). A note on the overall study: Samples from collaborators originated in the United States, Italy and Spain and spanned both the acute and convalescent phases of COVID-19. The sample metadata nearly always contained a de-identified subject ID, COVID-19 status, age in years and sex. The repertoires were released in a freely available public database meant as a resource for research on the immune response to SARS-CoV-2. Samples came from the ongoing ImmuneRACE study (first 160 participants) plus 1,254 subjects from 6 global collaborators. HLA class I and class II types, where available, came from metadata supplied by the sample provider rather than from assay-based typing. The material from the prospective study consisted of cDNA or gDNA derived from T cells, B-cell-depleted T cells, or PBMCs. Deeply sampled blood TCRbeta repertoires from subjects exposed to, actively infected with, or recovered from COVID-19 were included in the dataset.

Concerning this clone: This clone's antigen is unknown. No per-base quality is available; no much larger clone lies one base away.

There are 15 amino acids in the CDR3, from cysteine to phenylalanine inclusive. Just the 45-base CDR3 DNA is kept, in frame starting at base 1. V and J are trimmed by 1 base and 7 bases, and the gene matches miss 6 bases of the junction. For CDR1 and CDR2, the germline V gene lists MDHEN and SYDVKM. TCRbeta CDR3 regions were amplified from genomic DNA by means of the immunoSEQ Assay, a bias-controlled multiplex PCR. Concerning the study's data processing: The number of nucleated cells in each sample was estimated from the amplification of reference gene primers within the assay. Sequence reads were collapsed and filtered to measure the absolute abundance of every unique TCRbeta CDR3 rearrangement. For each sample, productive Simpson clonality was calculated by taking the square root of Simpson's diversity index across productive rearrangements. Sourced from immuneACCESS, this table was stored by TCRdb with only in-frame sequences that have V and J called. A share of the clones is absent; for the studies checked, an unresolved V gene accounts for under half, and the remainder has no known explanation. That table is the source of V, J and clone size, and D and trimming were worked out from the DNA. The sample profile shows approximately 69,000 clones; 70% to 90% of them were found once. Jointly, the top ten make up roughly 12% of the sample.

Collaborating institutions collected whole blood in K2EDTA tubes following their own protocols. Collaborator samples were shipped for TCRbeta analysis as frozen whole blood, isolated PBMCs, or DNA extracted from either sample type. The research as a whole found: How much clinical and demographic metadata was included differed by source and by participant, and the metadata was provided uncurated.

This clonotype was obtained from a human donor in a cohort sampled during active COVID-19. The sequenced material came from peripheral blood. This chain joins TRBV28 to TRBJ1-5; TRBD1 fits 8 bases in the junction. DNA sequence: TGTGCCAGCAGTTTATCGGACAGGGTACACCAGCCCCAGCATTTT. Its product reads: CASSLSDRVHQPQHF.